A selection of T cell receptor beta chains follows, all from one sample in a study of T cell repertoires in cytomegalovirus infection. MiXCR, run by TCRdb on the reads, gives a single entry per CDR3 protein. Of a few hundred thousand distinct CDR3 sequences in the sample, about 17% were seen once. The material sequenced was CD8+ T cells from PBMCs. These receptor sequences come from a human donor in good health (CMV status not recorded). Some clones in this sample may be carry-over from other donors' samples. Both conserved end residues are part of each CDR3. A D gene is named only where the DNA matches it firmly. Clone size is given for some rows only: seen once, a few or many times, or a class if the clone is expanded.

d_gene	abundance	j_gene	v_gene	CDR3nt	CDR3aa
TRBD1	few	TRBJ2-5	TRBV10-3	TGTGCCATCAGTGGGGACAGGGGGCTACAACAAGAGACCCAGTACTTC	CAISGDRGLQQETQYF
TRBD1	NA	TRBJ1-1	TRBV5-1	TGCGCCAGCAGCCGACTCTCGACAGGGGAAGCTTTCTTT	CASSRLSTGEAFF
NA	NA	TRBJ2-3	TRBV6-2/TRBV6-3	TGTGCCAGCAGTCCCGGACCTCGAGCAGATACGCAGTATTTT	CASSPGPRADTQYF
NA	NA	TRBJ2-3	TRBV28	TGTGCCAGCAAAAGGGGCTTCACGAGCACAGATACGCAGTATTTT	CASKRGFTSTDTQYF
NA	many	TRBJ2-1	TRBV6-6	TGTGCCAGCAGTTACAAGGTGGCTGAGCAGTTCTTC	CASSYKVAEQFF
NA	few	TRBJ2-1	TRBV27	TGTGCCAGCAGTATCGGGGACACCTCCTACAATGAGCAGTTCTTC	CASSIGDTSYNEQFF
NA	few	TRBJ2-1	TRBV6-5	TGTGCCAGCAGTTACTTAGAGCAGGGCTCCTACAATGAGCAGTTCTTC	CASSYLEQGSYNEQFF
NA	NA	TRBJ1-6	TRBV25-1	TGTGCCAGCCAGGGCCGGGGGAATTCACCCCTCCACTTT	CASQGRGNSPLHF
NA	few	TRBJ1-5	TRBV28	TGTGCCAGCAGTTTAGGAGAGAGGGGGAATCAGCCCCAGCATTTT	CASSLGERGNQPQHF
NA	NA	TRBJ2-5	TRBV7-9	TGTGCCAGCAGCTTAGTTAGTTTTCAAGAGACCCAGTACTTC	CASSLVSFQETQYF
NA	NA	TRBJ2-3	TRBV10-3	TGTGCCATCGATCGGGGATCTAGCACAGATACGCAGTATTTT	CAIDRGSSTDTQYF
NA	many	TRBJ1-5	TRBV7-2	TGTGCCAGCAGCTTCGGGGGTATGGGTGGCAATCAGCCCCAGCATTTT	CASSFGGMGGNQPQHF